This T cell receptor beta chain was profiled in a study of CXCR3-negative and CXCR3-positive naive CD8 T cells. Regarding the study as a whole: TRBV-TRBJ usage was similar across naive CXCR3 subsets but distinct in memory cells. In both naive subsets diversity was comparably high, whereas memory CD8+ cells showed much lower diversity. Comparison of naive cells showed more hydrophobic TRB CDR3s in CXCR3-positive than in CXCR3-negative naive cells. Surface CD5 looked about the same in the naive subsets, so the authors worked out TCR strength from TRB CDR3 properties.

In the case of this clonotype: Its antigen is unidentified.

Carrying UMI labels, the TRB cDNA libraries were prepared through 5' RACE. TCRdb re-called the 5' RACE reads; one entry per CDR3 protein, DNA not given. Recorded for this sample: about 63,000 distinct CDR3 sequences. The CDR3 is 15 residues long. The germline gives CDR1 SQVTM, CDR2 ANQGSEA. Naive cells were sorted as CD45RO-, CCR7+, CD27+ and CD95-. Material: naive CXCR3+ CD8+ T cells from blood. Sample subset: CD45RO-CCR7+CD27+CD95- naive CD8+ T cells expressing CXCR3 (TNR3+). V and J are TRBV29-1 and TRBJ2-1; with no DNA, the TCRdb D assignment of TRBD1 cannot be verified. The TCR sequence derives from a human donor in good health. Some clones in this sample may be carry-over from other donors' samples. CDR3 sequence reads: CSVESGKSSYNEQFF.